This T cell receptor beta chain originates from a study of shared clonotypes between healthy human individuals. Findings and caveats of the study: An anticipated effect of sequencing depth on clonotype sharing among donors was recognized.

As for this clone: The antigen is undetermined.

Germline CDR1 reads KGHSH; CDR2 reads LQKENI. The CDR3 has 15 residues. Deletions cut 3 bases from V and 0 bases from J, with 11 bases between. This was a deep-level run. Data came from immunoSEQ multiplex PCR; TCRdb stores just in-frame clones and leaves some out. The data contain some 500,000 clones, approximately 94% of them singletons. The sequenced material came from naive CD4+ T cells sorted from blood. Sample subset: CD45RA+ positively selected. The chain has TRBV18 and TRBJ1-1; D is unresolved. This sequence originates from a woman in her 30s in good health. CDR3 loop: CASSPDLGMNTEAFF. CDR3 nucleotides: TGTGCCAGCTCACCGGACCTGGGGATGAACACTGAAGCTTTCTTT.